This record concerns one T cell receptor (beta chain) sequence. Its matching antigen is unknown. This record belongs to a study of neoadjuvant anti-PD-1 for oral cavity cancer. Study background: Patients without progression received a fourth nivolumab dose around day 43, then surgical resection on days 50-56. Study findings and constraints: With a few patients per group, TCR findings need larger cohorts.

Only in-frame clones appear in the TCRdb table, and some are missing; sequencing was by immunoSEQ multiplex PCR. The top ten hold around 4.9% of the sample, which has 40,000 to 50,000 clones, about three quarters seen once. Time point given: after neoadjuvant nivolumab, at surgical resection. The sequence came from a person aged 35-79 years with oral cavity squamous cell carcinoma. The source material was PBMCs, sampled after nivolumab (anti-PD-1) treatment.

This chain's CDR3 is CASRGETQYF. The CDR3 coding sequence is TGTGCCAGCAGGGGAGAGACCCAGTACTTC. The rearrangement links TRBV6-5 to TRBJ2-5; D unclear. CDR1 and CDR2 from the germline V gene are MNHEY and SVGAGI. The V and J ends lost 6 bases and 4 bases respectively, with 3 bases between them. This CDR3 comprises 10 residues.